This entry is about one T cell receptor (beta chain). Its antigen is as yet unknown. None of the participants with HIV were treated outside the United States. This entry belongs to a study of long-term antiretroviral therapy in people with HIV. General study findings and limits: Unavailable data included ART adherence, viral resistance and therapy changes (switches in treatment).

The assay, immunoSEQ v3.0, was run at survey level. A per-sample goal of roughly 40,000-50,000 T-cell genomes was targeted by sequencing. The protocol was immunoSEQ multiplex PCR, while the TCRdb copy is restricted to in-frame clones and leaves out a portion. The sample has about 37,000 clones, around 86% seen once. Sample: unsorted PBMCs, taken 1 year after starting antiretroviral therapy. The receptor was isolated from a man younger than 30 with HIV.

CDR3 sequence: CASSQRLNTEAFF. CDR3 coding DNA: TGTGCCAGTAGTCAAAGGTTGAACACTGAAGCTTTCTTT. The chain combines TRBV19 with TRBJ1-1; D remains ambiguous. Germline V gene sequence: CDR1 LNHDA, CDR2 SQIVND (reference sequence). This CDR3 is built from 13 residues. Between the trimmed V and J ends, which lost 5 bases and 0 bases, there was a span of 7 bases. Full variable domain (outside the CDR3, taken from reference TRBV19 and TRBJ1-1): DGGITQSPKYLFRKEGQNVTLSCEQNLNHDAMYWYRQDPGQGLRLIYYSQIVNDFQKGDIAEGYSVSREKKESFPLTVTSAQKNPTAFYLCASSQRLNTEAFFGQGTRLTVV.